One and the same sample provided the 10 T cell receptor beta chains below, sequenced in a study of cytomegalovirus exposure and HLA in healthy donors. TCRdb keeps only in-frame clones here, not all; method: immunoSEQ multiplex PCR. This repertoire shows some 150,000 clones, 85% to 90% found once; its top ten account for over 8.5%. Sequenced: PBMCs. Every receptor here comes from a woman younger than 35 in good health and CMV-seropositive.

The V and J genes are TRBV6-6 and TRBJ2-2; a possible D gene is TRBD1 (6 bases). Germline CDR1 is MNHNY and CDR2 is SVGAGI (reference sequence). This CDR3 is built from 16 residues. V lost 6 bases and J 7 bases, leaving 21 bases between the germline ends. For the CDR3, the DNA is TGTGCCAGCAGCGCCCGGGTGCAGGGGCAGAACGGGGAGCTGTTTTTT. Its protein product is CASSARVQGQNGELFF.

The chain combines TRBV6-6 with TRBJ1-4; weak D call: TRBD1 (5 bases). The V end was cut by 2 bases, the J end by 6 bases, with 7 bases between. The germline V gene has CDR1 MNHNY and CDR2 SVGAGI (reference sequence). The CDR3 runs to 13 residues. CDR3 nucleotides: TGTGCCAGCAGTTACATCAGGGATGAAAAACTGTTTTTT. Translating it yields CASSYIRDEKLFF.

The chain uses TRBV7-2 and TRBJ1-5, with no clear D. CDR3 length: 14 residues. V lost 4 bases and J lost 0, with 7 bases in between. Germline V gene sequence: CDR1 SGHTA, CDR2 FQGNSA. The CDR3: CASSSQYSNQPQHF. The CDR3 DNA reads TGTGCCAGCAGCTCGCAGTATAGCAATCAGCCCCAGCATTTT.

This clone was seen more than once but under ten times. The CDR3 loop reads CASSLSNRGFSYEQYF. The CDR3 DNA sequence: TGTGCCAGCAGTTTATCGAATCGGGGGTTCTCCTACGAGCAGTACTTC. This chain links TRBV27 with TRBJ2-7, with D maybe TRBD2 (6 bases). This CDR3 is built from 16 residues. The germline V and J ends were trimmed by 0 bases and 0 bases, with 12 bases remaining between them. Germline CDR1 reads MNHEY; CDR2 reads SMNVEV (reference sequence).

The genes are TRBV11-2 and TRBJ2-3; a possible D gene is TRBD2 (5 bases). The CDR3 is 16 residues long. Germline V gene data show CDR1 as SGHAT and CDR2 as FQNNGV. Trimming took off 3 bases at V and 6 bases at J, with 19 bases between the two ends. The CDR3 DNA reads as TGTGCCAGCAGCTTGCCGTCGGGGAGAGGCCTTGATACGCAGTATTTT. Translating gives CASSLPSGRGLDTQYF. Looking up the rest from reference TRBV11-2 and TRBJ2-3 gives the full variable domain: EAGVAQSPRYKIIEKRQSVAFWCNPISGHATLYWYQQILGQGPKLLIQFQNNGVVDDSQLPKDRFSAERLKGVDSTLKIQPAKLEDSAVYLCASSLPSGRGLDTQYFGPGTRLTVL.

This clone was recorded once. This CDR3 reads CASSRHRTGVNTEAFF. CDR3 coding DNA: TGTGCCAGCAGCAGACACCGAACAGGGGTAAACACTGAAGCTTTCTTT. The V and J genes are TRBV7-2 and TRBJ1-1; 7 bases align to TRBD1. J was trimmed by 2 bases and V by 5 bases; bases with no gene match: 11. The CDR3 sequence is 16 residues long. CDR1 and CDR2 (germline): SGHTA, FQGNSA.

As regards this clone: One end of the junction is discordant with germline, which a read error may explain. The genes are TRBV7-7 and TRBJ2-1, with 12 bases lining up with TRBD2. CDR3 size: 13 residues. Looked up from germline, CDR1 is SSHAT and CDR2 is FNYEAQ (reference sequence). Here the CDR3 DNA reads TGTGCTAGCAGCGAAGGACTAGCGGGGCAGCAGTTCTTC. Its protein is CASSEGLAGQQFF.

The CDR3 DNA sequence: TGTGCCAGCTCAACTGACGGGGACACTGAAGCTTTCTTT. Its protein is CASSTDGDTEAFF. The chain carries TRBV18 and TRBJ1-1; D gene uncertain. The CDR3 extends over 13 amino acids. With 5 bases removed from V and 3 bases from J, the gap between germline ends came to 10 bases. Germline-derived CDR1 and CDR2 are KGHSH and LQKENI.

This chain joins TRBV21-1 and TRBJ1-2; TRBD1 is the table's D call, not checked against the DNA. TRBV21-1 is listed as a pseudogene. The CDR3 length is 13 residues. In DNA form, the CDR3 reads TGTGCCAGCAGCGAAGAGAACAGCTATGGCTACACCTTC. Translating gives CASSEENSYGYTF.

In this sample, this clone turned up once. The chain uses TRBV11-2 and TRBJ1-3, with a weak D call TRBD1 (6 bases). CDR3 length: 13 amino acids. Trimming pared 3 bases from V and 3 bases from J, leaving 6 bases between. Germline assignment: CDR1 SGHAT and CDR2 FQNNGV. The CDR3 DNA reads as TGTGCCAGCAGCTTGACAGGTGGAAACACCATATATTTT. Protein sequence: CASSLTGGNTIYF. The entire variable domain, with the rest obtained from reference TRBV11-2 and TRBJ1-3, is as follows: EAGVAQSPRYKIIEKRQSVAFWCNPISGHATLYWYQQILGQGPKLLIQFQNNGVVDDSQLPKDRFSAERLKGVDSTLKIQPAKLEDSAVYLCASSLTGGNTIYFGEGSWLTVV.